This TCR beta chain was observed in a study of T-cell reconstitution after alpha-beta-depleted transplantation in children. The study's findings and limits: Most T-cell counts and diversity one year after the transplant came from T cells that were newly produced. Two months or so post-transplant, alpha-beta T cells reportedly derived from several hundred expanded graft clones. High day-60 TCRbeta diversity in some patients came from surviving recipient T cells and thymic progenitors.

This clonotype has more than one count but fewer than ten. Its matching antigen is unknown. Unique molecular identifiers were built into the TCRbeta library. TCRdb reprocessed the PCR reads with MiXCR, giving one entry per CDR3 protein. The table includes approximately 630,000 distinct CDR3 sequences, roughly 13% detected once. CDR3 length: 12 residues. Germline V gene data show CDR1 as DFQATT and CDR2 as SNEGSKA (reference sequence). The ends were cut back, 6 bases at V and 5 bases at J, with 14 bases in the middle. The rearrangement joins TRBV20-1 to TRBJ2-7; D gene uncertain. The clonotype originates from a girl aged 2-10 years with congenital amegakaryocytic thrombocytopenia, due to receive a stem cell transplant. The starting material was PBMCs, obtained before TCRalphabeta/CD19-depleted stem cell transplant. The CDR3 nucleotides read TGCAGTGCCCGCCCCCCCACGGACGAGCAGTACTTC. It translates to CSARPPTDEQYF.